These T cell receptor beta chains were read from a single sample in a study of siplizumab effects on memory and regulatory T cells. The protocol was immunoSEQ multiplex PCR, while the TCRdb copy is restricted to in-frame clones and leaves out a portion. The table shows roughly 120,000 clones, with roughly 89% occurring only once. Sequences were obtained from CD4+ T cells sorted from blood. All receptors come from a human donor in good health. Each CDR3 is given with its conserved first and last residue. Fields, in order: J gene, CDR3 length, clone size, V gene, CDR3 protein. Size tells how often a clone was seen (once, few, many) or the class of an expanded clone, and some rows leave it out.

TRBJ2-7 14 NA TRBV25-1 CASSPLAGAHEQYF
TRBJ2-1 14 once TRBV6-1 CASRFTGAPNEQFF
TRBJ2-3 16 once TRBV7-3 CASSLGTSGRSDTQYF
TRBJ2-1 15 once TRBV19 CASSIGGTRGGEQFF
TRBJ2-7 13 once TRBV6-5 CASSYTVSYEQYF
TRBJ2-2 15 NA TRBV5-4 CASSLGLGNTGELFF
TRBJ2-3 13 NA TRBV2 CASRGGLQGTQYF
TRBJ2-3 15 NA TRBV18 CASSPRVLGTDTQYF
TRBJ1-2 14 NA TRBV2 CASRTTGGSDGYTF
TRBJ1-5 12 NA TRBV29-1 CSAGDSHQPQHF
TRBJ2-7 15 NA TRBV5-1 CASSLAGGDSYEQYF
TRBJ2-7 17 NA TRBV4-1 CASSQDFVWTGGNEQYF
TRBJ2-7 12 NA TRBV28 CAWSAGSGEQYF
TRBJ2-7 15 NA TRBV19 CASRPGTGLSYEQYF
TRBJ2-5 16 NA TRBV4-2 CASSLNPGQGGETQYF
TRBJ2-7 15 NA TRBV7-9 CASSLAGALSYEQYF
TRBJ2-1 17 NA TRBV4-1 CASSRRLAGGSYNEQFF
TRBJ1-3 16 once TRBV18 CASSTYRGGYENTIYF
TRBJ2-1 14 NA TRBV5-4 CATRQDLAGDEQFF
TRBJ2-1 18 NA TRBV19 CASSKTGTRESSYNEQFF
TRBJ1-1 17 NA TRBV19 CASSIEDTGTLNTEAFF
TRBJ2-2 15 NA TRBV5-1 CASSRGTPNTGELFF
TRBJ1-5 15 NA TRBV12-5 CASVETLYSNQPQHF
NA 15 NA TRBV5-6 CASSLPRGVRDEQYF
TRBJ2-7 14 NA TRBV6-5 CASSYWTGGYEQYF
TRBJ1-2 13 NA TRBV7-9 CASSLGSANGYTF
TRBJ1-3 19 NA TRBV7-9 CASSSRAGTGDGGRNTIYF
TRBJ2-3 20 NA TRBV4-1 CASSRGTVVSWRDATDTQYF
TRBJ2-2 12 NA TRBV6-5 CASSFTGGELFF
TRBJ2-1 14 NA TRBV29-1 CSVAGRGAGNEQFF
TRBJ1-4 15 NA TRBV5-4 CASSVPGTVNEKLFF
TRBJ1-5 13 NA TRBV5-6 CASSGTPGQPQHF
TRBJ2-3 13 once TRBV11-2 CASTFKGADTQYF
TRBJ1-4 15 NA TRBV4-1 CASSQGAGINEKLFF
TRBJ1-1 15 NA TRBV25-1 CASSKFGTSNTEAFF
TRBJ1-2 11 NA TRBV7-8 CASSLGAGYTF
TRBJ2-3 17 NA TRBV5-4 CASSVNRGGGSTDTQYF
TRBJ2-7 13 NA TRBV10-3 CAISPSGSGEQYF
TRBJ2-1 13 NA TRBV7-2 CASSSAGYREQFF
TRBJ2-7 13 NA TRBV27 CASSLQESYEQYF
TRBJ1-5 15 NA TRBV11-2 CASSLGTKTDQPQHF
TRBJ1-1 14 few TRBV18 CASSQTPTNTEAFF
TRBJ1-2 16 NA TRBV7-9 CASSLGPPGYDDGYTF
TRBJ2-4 14 NA TRBV5-4 CASSVRGAKNIQYF
TRBJ1-2 12 NA TRBV6-6 CASSSLGGGYTF
TRBJ2-5 14 NA TRBV19 CASSTERRQETQYF
TRBJ2-5 13 NA TRBV4-1 CASSQVFGETQYF
TRBJ2-2 15 NA TRBV18 CASSPVGPNTGELFF
TRBJ2-5 12 NA TRBV7-2 CASRSGGPTQYF
TRBJ1-2 12 few TRBV2 CAGDPGGYGYTF
TRBJ2-7 14 NA TRBV18 CASSPQARTYEQYF
TRBJ2-5 14 NA TRBV7-7 CASSHGLAEETQYF
TRBJ2-2 15 NA TRBV5-4 CASSSGTGNTGELFF
TRBJ1-2 12 NA TRBV7-9 CASSSDGYGYTF
TRBJ2-7 15 NA TRBV6-5 CASSYSNSGGYEQYF